The present entry profiles one TCR beta chain with its context. Clones were sequenced by immunoSEQ multiplex PCR, and TCRdb holds only the in-frame ones, with some missing. Here the sample spans 15,000 to 20,000 clones, 88% being singletons. The sample belongs to a study of control samples from healthy donors and cancer patients. The origin of this receptor is an older woman with head and neck cancer. The specimen sequenced was PBMCs.

The CDR3: CASSDKQGATNEKLFF. CDR3 coding DNA: TGTGCCAGCAGTGACAAACAGGGGGCAACTAATGAAAAACTGTTTTTT. The V gene is TRBV27, the J gene TRBJ1-4; 8 bases fit TRBD1. Germline trimming cut 5 bases from V and 0 bases from J; bases unmatched to any gene: 5. Germline V gives CDR1 MNHEY, CDR2 SMNVEV (reference sequence). The CDR3 extends over 16 amino acids. Full variable domain (rest looked up from reference TRBV27 and TRBJ1-4): EAQVTQNPRYLITVTGKKLTVTCSQNMNHEYMSWYRQDPGLGLRQIYYSMNVEVTDKGDVPEGYKVSRKEKRNFPLILESPSPNQTSLYFCASSDKQGATNEKLFFGSGTQLSVL.